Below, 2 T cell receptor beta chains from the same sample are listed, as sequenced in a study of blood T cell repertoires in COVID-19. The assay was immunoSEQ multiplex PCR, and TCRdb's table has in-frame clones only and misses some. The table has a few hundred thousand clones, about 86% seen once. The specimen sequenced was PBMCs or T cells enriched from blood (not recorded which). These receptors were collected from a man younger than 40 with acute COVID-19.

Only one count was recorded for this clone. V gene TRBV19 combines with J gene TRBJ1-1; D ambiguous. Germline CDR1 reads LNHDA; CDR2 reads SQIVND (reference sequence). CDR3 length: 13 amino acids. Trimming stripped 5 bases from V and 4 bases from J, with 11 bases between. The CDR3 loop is CASSPQIITEAFF. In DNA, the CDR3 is TGTGCCAGTAGTCCACAAATCATCACTGAAGCTTTCTTT.

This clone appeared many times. CDR3 nucleotides: TGCAGCGTTGAAGTTGGCCCGTACGAGCAGTACGTC. It is translated as CSVEVGPYEQYV. The chain combines TRBV29-1 with TRBJ2-7; D not certain. The V end lost 1 base, the J end lost 4 bases, and 8 bases lay between the germline ends. Looked up from germline, CDR1 is SQVTM and CDR2 is ANQGSEA. This CDR3 contains 12 residues.